This TCR beta chain was sequenced during a study of cytomegalovirus exposure and HLA in healthy donors. Turning to the study itself: Clustering assigned around 77% of the roughly 400 genotyped donors to the Caucasian-associated ancestry cluster. Study-wide results and limits: Reportedly, TCR beta sequences accurately predicted HLA-A and HLA-B alleles in most subjects.

As for the donors, each was a healthy bone marrow donor. Nominal health characterized the donors when sampled, though unrecorded immune exposures were likely. The CDR3 totals 12 residues. Losses at the gene ends were 6 bases for V and 9 bases for J; bases not matched to a gene: 5. Germline CDR1 is MNHEY and CDR2 is SVGAGI. To note about this clone: Its specificity is unknown.

A multiplex PCR was run with 60 Vbeta primers and 13 Jbeta primers. Sequencing was performed with immunoSEQ multiplex PCR; in TCRdb, only in-frame clones are kept and a portion is missing. The sample shows about 62,000 clones, 70% to 90% of them seen only once. This sequence was found in a man aged 18 to 29 in good health and CMV-seronegative. V usage is TRBV6-5 and J usage is TRBJ1-1, with TRBD1 matching 9 bases. The material sequenced was PBMCs. CDR3 sequence (DNA): TGTGCCAGCAGCCTTTACAGGGGGCAAGCTTTCTTT. It codes for CASSLYRGQAFF.